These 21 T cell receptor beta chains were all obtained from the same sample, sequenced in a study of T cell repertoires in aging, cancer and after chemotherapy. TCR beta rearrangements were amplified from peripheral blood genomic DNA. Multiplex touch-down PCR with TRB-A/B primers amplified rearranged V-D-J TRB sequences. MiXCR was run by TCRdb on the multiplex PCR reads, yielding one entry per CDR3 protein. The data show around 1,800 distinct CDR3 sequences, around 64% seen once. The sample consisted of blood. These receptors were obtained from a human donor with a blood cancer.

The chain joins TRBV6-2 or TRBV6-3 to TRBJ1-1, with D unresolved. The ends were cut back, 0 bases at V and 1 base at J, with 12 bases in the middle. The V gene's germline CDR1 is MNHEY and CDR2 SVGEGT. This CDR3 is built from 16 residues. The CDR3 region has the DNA TGTGCCAGCAGTTACTCCCCGAGAGGGCCGAACACTGAAGCTTTCTTT. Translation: CASSYSPRGPNTEAFF.

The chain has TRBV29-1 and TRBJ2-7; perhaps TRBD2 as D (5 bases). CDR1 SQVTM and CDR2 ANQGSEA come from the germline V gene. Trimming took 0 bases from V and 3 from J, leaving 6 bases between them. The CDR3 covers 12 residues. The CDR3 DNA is TGCAGCGTTGAAGAGGCGGGCTACGAGCAGTACTTC. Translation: CSVEEAGYEQYF.

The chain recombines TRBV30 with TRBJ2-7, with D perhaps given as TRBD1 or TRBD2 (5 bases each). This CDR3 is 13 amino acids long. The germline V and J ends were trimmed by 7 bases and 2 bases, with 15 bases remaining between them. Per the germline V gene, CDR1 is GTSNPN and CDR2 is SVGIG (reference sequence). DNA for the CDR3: TGTGCCTTCTCCGGGACGGACACCTACGAGCAGTACTTC. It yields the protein CAFSGTDTYEQYF. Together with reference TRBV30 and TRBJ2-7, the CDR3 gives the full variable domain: SQTIHQWPATLVQPVGSPLSLECTVEGTSNPNLYWYRQAAGRGLQLLFYSVGIGQISSEVPQNLSASRPQDRQFILSSKKLLLSDSGFYLCAFSGTDTYEQYFGPGTRLTVT.

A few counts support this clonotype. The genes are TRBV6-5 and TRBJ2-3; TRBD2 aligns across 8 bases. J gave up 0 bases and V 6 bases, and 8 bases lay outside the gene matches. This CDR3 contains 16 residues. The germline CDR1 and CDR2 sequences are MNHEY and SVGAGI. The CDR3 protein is CASSFSGGRSTDTQYF. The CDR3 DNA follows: TGTGCCAGCAGCTTTTCAGGCGGGAGGAGCACAGATACGCAGTATTTT.

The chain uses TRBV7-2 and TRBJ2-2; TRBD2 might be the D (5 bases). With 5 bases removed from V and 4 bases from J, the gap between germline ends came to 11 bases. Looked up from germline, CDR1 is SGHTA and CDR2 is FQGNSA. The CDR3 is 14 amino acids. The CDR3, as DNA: TGTGCCAGCAGCCCTCGGGGTGGCACCGGGGAGCTGTTTTTT. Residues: CASSPRGGTGELFF.

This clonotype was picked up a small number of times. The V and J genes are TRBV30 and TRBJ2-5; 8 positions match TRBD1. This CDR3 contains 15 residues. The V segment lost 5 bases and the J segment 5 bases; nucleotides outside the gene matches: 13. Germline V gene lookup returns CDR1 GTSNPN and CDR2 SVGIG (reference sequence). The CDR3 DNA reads TGTGCCTGGGGGACAGGCCTACACGGAACTGAGACCCAGTACTTC. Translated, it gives CAWGTGLHGTETQYF.

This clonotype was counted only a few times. The DNA for the CDR3 is TGCAGCGTTGAGGTCAGGGGGAACTACGAGCAGTACTTC. Protein sequence: CSVEVRGNYEQYF. The chain uses TRBV29-1 and TRBJ2-7; 7 bases agree with TRBD1. Germline V gene lookup returns CDR1 SQVTM and CDR2 ANQGSEA. The CDR3 contains 13 residues. The ends lost 3 bases at V and 3 bases at J; junction bases unmatched: 5.

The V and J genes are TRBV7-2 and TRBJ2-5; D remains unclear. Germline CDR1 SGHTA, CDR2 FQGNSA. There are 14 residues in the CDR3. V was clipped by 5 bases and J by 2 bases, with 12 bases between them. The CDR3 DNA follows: TGTGCCAGCAGCCCGAGTCGGGTTCAAGAGACCCAGTACTTC. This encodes CASSPSRVQETQYF.

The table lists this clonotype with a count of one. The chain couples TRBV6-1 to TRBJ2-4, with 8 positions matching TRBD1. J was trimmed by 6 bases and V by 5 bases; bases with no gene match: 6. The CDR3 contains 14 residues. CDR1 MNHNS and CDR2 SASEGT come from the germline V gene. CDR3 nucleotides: TGTGCCAGCAGTCAGGACAGGGAAGGAAACATTCAGTACTTC. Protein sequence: CASSQDREGNIQYF.

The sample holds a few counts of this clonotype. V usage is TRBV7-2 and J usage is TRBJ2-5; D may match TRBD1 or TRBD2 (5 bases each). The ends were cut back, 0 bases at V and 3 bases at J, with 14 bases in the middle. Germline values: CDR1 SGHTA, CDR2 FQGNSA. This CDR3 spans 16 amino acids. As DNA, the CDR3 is TGTGCCAGCAGCTTAGCGAGGCGAGGGGCGGAAGAGACCCAGTACTTC. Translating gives CASSLARRGAEETQYF.

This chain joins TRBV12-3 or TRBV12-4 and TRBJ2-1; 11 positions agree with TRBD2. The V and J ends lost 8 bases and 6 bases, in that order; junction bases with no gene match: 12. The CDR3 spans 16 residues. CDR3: CASASRGTSGTNEQFF. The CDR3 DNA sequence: TGTGCCAGCGCCTCCAGGGGGACTAGCGGAACCAATGAGCAGTTCTTC.

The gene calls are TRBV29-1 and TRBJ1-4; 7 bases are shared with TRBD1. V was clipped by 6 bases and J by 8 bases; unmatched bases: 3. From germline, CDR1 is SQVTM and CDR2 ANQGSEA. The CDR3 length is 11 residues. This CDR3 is CSVQGGEKLFF. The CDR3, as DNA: TGCAGCGTCCAGGGGGGGGAAAAACTGTTTTTT. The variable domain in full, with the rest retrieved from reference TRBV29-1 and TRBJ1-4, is SAVISQKPSRDICQRGTSLTIQCQVDSQVTMMFWYRQQPGQSLTLIATANQGSEATYESGFVIDKFPISRPNLTFSTLTVSNMSPEDSSIYLCSVQGGEKLFFGSGTQLSVL.

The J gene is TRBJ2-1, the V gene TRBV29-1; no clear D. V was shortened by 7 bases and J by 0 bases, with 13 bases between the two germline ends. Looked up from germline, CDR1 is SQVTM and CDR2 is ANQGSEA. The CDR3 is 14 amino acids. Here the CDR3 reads CSASRSSSYNEQFF. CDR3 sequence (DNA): TGCAGCGCCTCACGGTCTAGCTCCTACAATGAGCAGTTCTTC.

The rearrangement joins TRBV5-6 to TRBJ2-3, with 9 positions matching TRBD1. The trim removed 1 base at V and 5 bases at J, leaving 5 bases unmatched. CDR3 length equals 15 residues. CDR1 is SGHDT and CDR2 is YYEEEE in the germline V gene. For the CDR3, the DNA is TGTGCCAGCAGCTTGAGTGGGACAGGGCAAGATACGCAGTATTTT. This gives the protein CASSLSGTGQDTQYF.

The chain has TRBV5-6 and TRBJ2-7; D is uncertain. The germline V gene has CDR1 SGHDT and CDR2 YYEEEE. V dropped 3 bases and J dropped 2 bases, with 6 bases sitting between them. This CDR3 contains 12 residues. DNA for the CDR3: TGTGCCAGCAGCTCCAGGCCCTACGAGCAGTACTTC. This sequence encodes CASSSRPYEQYF.

The CDR3 region is CASSTSYSSRSGANVLTF. In nucleotides, the CDR3 is TGTGCCAGCAGTACTTCATACTCAAGTCGCTCTGGGGCCAACGTCCTGACTTTC. The chain recombines TRBV12-3 or TRBV12-4 with TRBJ2-6; D is unresolved. The CDR3 runs to 18 residues. V dropped 5 bases and J dropped 0 bases, with 17 bases sitting between them.

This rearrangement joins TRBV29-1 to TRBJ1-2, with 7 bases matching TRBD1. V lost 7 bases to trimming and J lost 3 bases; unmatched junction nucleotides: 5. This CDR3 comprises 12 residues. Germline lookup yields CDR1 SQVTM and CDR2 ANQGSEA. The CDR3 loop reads CSALGGYYGYTF. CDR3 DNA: TGCAGCGCCCTAGGGGGCTACTATGGCTACACCTTC.

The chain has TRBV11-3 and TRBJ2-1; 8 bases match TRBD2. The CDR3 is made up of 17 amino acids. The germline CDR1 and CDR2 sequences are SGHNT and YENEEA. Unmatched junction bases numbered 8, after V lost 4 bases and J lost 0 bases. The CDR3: CASSSRGGGSSYNEQFF. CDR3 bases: TGTGCCAGCAGCTCCCGGGGGGGCGGGAGCTCCTACAATGAGCAGTTCTTC. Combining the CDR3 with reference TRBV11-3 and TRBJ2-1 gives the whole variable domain EAGVVQSPRYKIIEKKQPVAFWCNPISGHNTLYWYLQNLGQGPELLIRYENEEAVDDSQLPKDRFSAERLKGVDSTLKIQPAELGDSAVYLCASSSRGGGSSYNEQFFGPGTRLTVL.

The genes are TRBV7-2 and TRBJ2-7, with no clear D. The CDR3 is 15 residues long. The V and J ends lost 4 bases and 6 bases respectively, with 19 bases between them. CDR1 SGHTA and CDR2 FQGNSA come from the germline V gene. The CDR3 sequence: CASSSQSTGPGEQYF. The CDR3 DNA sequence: TGTGCCAGCAGCTCCCAAAGCACCGGGCCGGGCGAGCAGTACTTC.

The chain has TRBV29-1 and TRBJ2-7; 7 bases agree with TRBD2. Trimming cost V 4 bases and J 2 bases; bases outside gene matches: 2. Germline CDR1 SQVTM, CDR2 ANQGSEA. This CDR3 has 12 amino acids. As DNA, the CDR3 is TGCAGCGTTGGGGAGGGAGCCTACGAGCAGTACTTC. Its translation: CSVGEGAYEQYF.

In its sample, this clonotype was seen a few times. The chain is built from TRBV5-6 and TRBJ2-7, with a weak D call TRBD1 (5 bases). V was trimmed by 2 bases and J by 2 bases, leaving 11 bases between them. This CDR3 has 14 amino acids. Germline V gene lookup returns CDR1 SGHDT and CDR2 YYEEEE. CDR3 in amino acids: CASSFRSRAYEQYF. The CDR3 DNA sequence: TGTGCCAGCAGCTTCCGCAGCAGGGCCTACGAGCAGTACTTC.